This TCR beta chain was captured by sequencing in a study of cytotoxic CD8 clonotypes in ibrutinib-treated CLL (dated by TCRdb to about 2021). About the study as a whole: The cohort had about a dozen relapsed/refractory and under 16 treatment-naive patients; fewer than 18 were IGHV unmutated. All remission and progressive disease samples were collected while patients were still receiving ibrutinib. Partial responses were observed in some 24 patients and complete responses in 2; after a median follow-up of around 68 months, remission was maintained in approximately 14 patients and progression was observed in roughly twelve. On average, each sample had roughly 230,000 productive templates and tens of thousands of productive rearrangements. The response samples were drawn at a median of roughly twelve months into treatment, with a range of about 6 to 40 months. Cryopreserved peripheral blood mononuclear cells were obtained before treatment, at response, and at either sustained remission or disease progression. Of the approximately 87 people in the trial, around 26 had longitudinal samples available.

For TCR beta library preparation, about 2 micrograms of genomic DNA was extracted from cryopreserved PBMCs. High-throughput TCR beta sequencing was performed on longitudinal blood samples from CLL patients receiving ibrutinib monotherapy. Patients were enrolled in a phase 2 open-label single-center ibrutinib monotherapy trial. Taken from the germline V gene, the CDR1 and CDR2 loops are SGHTA and FQGTGA. The V end gives up 5 bases and the J end 7 bases, leaving 9 bases in the junction not matched to a gene. The CDR3, from cysteine to phenylalanine, totals 15 residues. Only CDR3 DNA remains: 45 bases, in frame from the first base. As for this clone: Its antigen is still unknown. No much larger clonotype is one base removed from it; base qualities were not supplied.

General conclusions and limits of the study: Lymph node repertoires were not examined, and the timing of sampling was not matched between patients in sustained remission and those whose disease progressed. At ibrutinib response clonality went up, during sustained remission it held steady, and at progression it dropped back toward baseline. Public clonotypes were rare and either shrank or stayed stable during treatment, and the rise in clonality at ibrutinib response reflected expansion of private clonotypes. At baseline, clonality was higher than in age-matched healthy donors and showed a strong correlation with circulating CD8+ T-cell counts.

Each clonotype received, on average, roughly 9.6x coverage in deep resolution sequencing performed on a MiSeq, where the target depth lay between 1 in 1 million and 1 in 200,000 T cells. The immunoSEQ hsTCRB Kit was used to generate the TCR beta libraries. The published analysis was carried out like this. Data were analyzed with ImmunoSEQ Data Assistant and ImmunoSEQ Analyzer, with V, D and J genes assigned per IMGT definitions. Clonality, which ranges from 0 to 1, was calculated by subtracting the normalized Shannon entropy of productive rearrangement frequencies from one. Only overrepresented clonotypes making up at least 0.05% of each patient's repertoire were included in the public clonotype analysis. About a dozen repertoires from age-matched healthy donors, obtained from immuneACCESS, served as clonality controls. Entries here come from immuneACCESS through TCRdb and include only in-frame sequences with V and J called. Some clones fail to appear in such tables; in the studies checked, an unresolved V gene covers under half of the shortfall, and the cause of the remainder is unknown. V, J and clone size derive from that table, while D and trimming were established from the DNA sequence. This sample is represented by about 140,000 clones; 75% to 85% of them were singletons. The top ten clones comprise 7.5% to 8% of the sample.

This TCR came from a human donor with chronic lymphocytic leukemia. The material sequenced was PBMCs, taken after 36 months of ibrutinib treatment. The chain is encoded by TRBV7-3 joined to TRBJ2-7, with 12 central nucleotides matching TRBD2. The sequenced DNA is TGTGCCAGCAGCCCCCAGCTAGCGGGAGGGCGAGAGCAGTACTTC. Its product reads: CASSPQLAGGREQYF. The entire variable domain, with the stretches around the CDR3 drawn from the reference TRBV7-3 and TRBJ2-7 proteins, is GAGVSQTPSNKVTEKGKYVELRCDPISGHTALYWYRQSLGQGPEFLIYFQGTGAADDSGLPNDRFFAVRPEGSVSTLKIQRTERGDSAVYLCASSPQLAGGREQYFGPGTRLTVT.